This TCR beta chain was recorded in a study of cytomegalovirus exposure and HLA in healthy donors. Nominally healthy donors provided the samples, though records likely missed some immune exposures. Primers included in the PCR were 60 Vbeta and 13 Jbeta primers. The protocol was immunoSEQ multiplex PCR, while the TCRdb copy is restricted to in-frame clones and leaves out a portion. This sample yields 100,000 or so clones, of which 79% are seen a single time; around 4% belongs to the top ten. The receptor comes from a female donor in good health and CMV-seropositive. The sequencing input was PBMCs.

This CDR3 reads CASSTANYGYTF. CDR3 nucleotides: TGTGCCAGCAGTACAGCTAACTATGGCTACACCTTC. The chain has TRBV5-5 and TRBJ1-2, with D unclear. Trimming removed 5 bases at V and 0 bases at J, with 5 bases between. The CDR3 sequence is 12 residues long. Germline CDR1 is SGHKS and CDR2 is YYEKEE (reference sequence).